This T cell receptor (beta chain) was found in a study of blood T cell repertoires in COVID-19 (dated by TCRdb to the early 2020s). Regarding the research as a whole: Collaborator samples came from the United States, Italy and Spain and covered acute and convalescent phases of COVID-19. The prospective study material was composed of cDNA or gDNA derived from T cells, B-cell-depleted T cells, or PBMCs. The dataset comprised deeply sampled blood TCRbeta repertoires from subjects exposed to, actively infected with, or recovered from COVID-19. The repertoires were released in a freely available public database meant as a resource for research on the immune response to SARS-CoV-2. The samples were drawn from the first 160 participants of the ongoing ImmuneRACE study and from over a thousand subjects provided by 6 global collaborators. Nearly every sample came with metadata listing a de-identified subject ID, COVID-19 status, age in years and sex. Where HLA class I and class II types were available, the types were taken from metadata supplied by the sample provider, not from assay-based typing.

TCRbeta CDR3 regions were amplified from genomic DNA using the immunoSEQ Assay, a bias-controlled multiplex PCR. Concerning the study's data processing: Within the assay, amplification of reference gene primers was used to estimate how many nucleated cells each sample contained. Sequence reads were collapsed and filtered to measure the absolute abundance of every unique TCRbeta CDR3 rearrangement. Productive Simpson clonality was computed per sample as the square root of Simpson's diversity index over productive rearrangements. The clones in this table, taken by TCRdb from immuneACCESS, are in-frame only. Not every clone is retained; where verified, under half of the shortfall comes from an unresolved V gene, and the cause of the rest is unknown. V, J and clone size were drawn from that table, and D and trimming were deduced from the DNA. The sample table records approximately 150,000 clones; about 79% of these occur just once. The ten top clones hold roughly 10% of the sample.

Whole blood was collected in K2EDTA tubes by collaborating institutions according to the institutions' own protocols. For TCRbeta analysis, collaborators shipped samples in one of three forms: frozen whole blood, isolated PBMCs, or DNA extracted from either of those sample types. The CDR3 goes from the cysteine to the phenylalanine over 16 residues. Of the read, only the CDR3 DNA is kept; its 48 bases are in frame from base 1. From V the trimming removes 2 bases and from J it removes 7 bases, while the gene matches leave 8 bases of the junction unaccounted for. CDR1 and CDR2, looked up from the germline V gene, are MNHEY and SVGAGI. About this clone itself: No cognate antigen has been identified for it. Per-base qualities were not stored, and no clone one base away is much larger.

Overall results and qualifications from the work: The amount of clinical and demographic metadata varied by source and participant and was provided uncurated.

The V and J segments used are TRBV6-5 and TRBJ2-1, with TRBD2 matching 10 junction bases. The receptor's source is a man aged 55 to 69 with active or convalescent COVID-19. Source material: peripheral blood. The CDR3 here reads CASSYRRAAGGNEQFF. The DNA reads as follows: TGTGCCAGCAGTTACCGCAGGGCAGCGGGAGGGAATGAGCAGTTCTTC.